Detailed here is one T cell receptor beta chain. Its antigen is unknown. The entry originates in a study of CD8+ T cells in alopecia areata. Whole-study results and caveats: Sequencing of scalp samples also captures resident alphabeta T cells of normal skin.

CDR3 size: 13 residues. Per the germline V gene, CDR1 is LGHNA and CDR2 is YSLEER. V was trimmed by 1 base and J by 5 bases, leaving 8 bases between them. The sequencing template was cDNA reverse transcribed from extracted RNA. The table came from immunoSEQ multiplex PCR; TCRdb's copy has only in-frame clones and leaves some out. The sample has about 130,000 clones, about 49% seen once. The clonotype originates from a human donor with alopecia areata. The sample here was CD8+ T cells sorted from blood, taken at week 0. V and J are TRBV4-3 and TRBJ1-2; no reliable D call. In nucleotides, the CDR3 is TGCGCCAGCAGCCAAGTGAAAAGATATGGCTACACCTTC. This encodes CASSQVKRYGYTF.